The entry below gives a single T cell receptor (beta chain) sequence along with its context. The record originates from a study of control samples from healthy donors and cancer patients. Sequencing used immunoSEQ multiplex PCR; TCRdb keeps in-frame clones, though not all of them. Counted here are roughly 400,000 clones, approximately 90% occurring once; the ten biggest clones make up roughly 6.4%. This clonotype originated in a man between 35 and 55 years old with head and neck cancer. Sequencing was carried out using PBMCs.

The CDR3 sequence is CASSYSAAGNEQFF. DNA for the CDR3: TGTGCCAGCAGTTACTCTGCAGCCGGGAATGAGCAGTTCTTC. The rearrangement uses TRBV6-2 or TRBV6-3 and TRBJ2-1, with D unclear. Trimming pared 0 bases from V and 7 bases from J, leaving 10 bases between. This CDR3 is built from 14 residues. Germline V CDR1 and CDR2: MNHEY, SVGEGT.